Shown below are 12 T cell receptor beta chains from a single sample sequenced in a study of blood T cells in healthy people across ages. With a J-beta primer mix and a sample-barcoded 5' primer, a second PCR ran roughly 6 to 11 cycles. Via MiXCR, TCRdb re-called the 5' RACE reads, giving one row per CDR3 protein. Here the sample spans about 1.1 million distinct CDR3 sequences, roughly two fifths being singletons. The sample consisted of blood. Receptor source: a man aged 18 to 35 in good health.

The gene calls are TRBV10-3 and TRBJ1-1, with D possibly being TRBD1 (5 bases). V lost 3 bases to trimming and J lost 10 bases, with 12 bases between them. The CDR3 contains 12 residues. Germline CDR1 ENHRY, CDR2 SYGVKD. In DNA, the CDR3 is TGTGCCATCAGTGACAGCGCGGGGCCAGCTTTCTTT. Translation: CAISDSAGPAFF.

CDR3 sequence: CASSPSPQDNYGYTF. The CDR3 region has the DNA TGTGCCAGCAGCCCCAGCCCACAGGACAACTATGGCTACACCTTC. The rearrangement links TRBV9 to TRBJ1-2, with D possibly TRBD1 on 5 matching bases. Germline V gene sequence: CDR1 SGDLS, CDR2 YYNGEE. V gave up 4 bases and J gave up 2 bases, with 15 bases separating them. This CDR3 is 15 amino acids long.

This clonotype occurred a few times. The chain links TRBV4-2 to TRBJ2-3; tentative D call: TRBD1 (6 bases). The CDR3 runs to 16 residues. CDR1 is LGHNA and CDR2 is YNFKEQ in the germline V gene. Trimming took off 9 bases at V and 2 bases at J, with 21 bases between the two ends. Here the CDR3 reads CASTLNQGWDTDTQYF. CDR3 coding DNA: TGTGCCAGTACATTAAACCAGGGGTGGGACACAGATACGCAGTATTTT.

This clonotype was counted a single time. The chain combines TRBV7-2 with TRBJ1-1; possibly TRBD1 for D (5 bases). V lost 7 bases and J 0 bases, leaving 15 bases between the germline ends. The CDR3 contains 15 residues. The germline CDR1 and CDR2 sequences are SGHTA and FQGNSA. The CDR3 region has the DNA TGTGCCAGCACCGTGGACACCGCTATGAACACTGAAGCTTTCTTT. As protein: CASTVDTAMNTEAFF.

The chain combines TRBV20-1 with TRBJ1-1; weak D call: TRBD1 (5 bases). Trimming shortened V by 6 bases and J by 3 bases, and 20 bases separated the two germline ends. This CDR3 has 15 residues. Germline V gene sequence: CDR1 DFQATT, CDR2 SNEGSKA (reference sequence). The CDR3 bases are TGCAGTGCAAAGAGGGGTGGCCATCGGGACACTGAAGCTTTCTTT. Translated, it gives CSAKRGGHRDTEAFF.

The chain uses TRBV4-2 and TRBJ2-2, with a possible D match to TRBD1 (6 bases). Germline values: CDR1 LGHNA, CDR2 YNFKEQ. The CDR3 extends over 16 amino acids. Trimming took off 0 bases at V and 4 bases at J, with 12 bases between the two ends. CDR3 region: CASSQEDSQSTGELFF. The CDR3 nucleotides are TGTGCCAGCAGCCAAGAGGACAGCCAGAGCACCGGGGAGCTGTTTTTT.

CDR3 sequence (DNA): TGCAGTGCTAGAGGGCCCCAGGGCCCCGTCTCCTACGAGCAGTACTTC. This gives the protein CSARGPQGPVSYEQYF. V and J are TRBV20-1 and TRBJ2-7; TRBD1 might be the D (5 bases). This CDR3 region has 16 residues. The germline CDR1 and CDR2 sequences are DFQATT and SNEGSKA (reference sequence). V gave up 1 base and J gave up 0 bases, with 16 bases separating them.

The chain couples TRBV5-1 to TRBJ2-1; TRBD2 agrees at 10 bases. The V gene's germline CDR1 is SGHRS and CDR2 YFSETQ. Trimming cost V 7 bases and J 13 bases; bases outside gene matches: 14. This CDR3 contains 14 residues. In nucleotides, the CDR3 is TGCGCCAGCTCAAGGGGGACTAGCGAGGGACGACAGTTCTTC. Its protein is CASSRGTSEGRQFF.

V usage is TRBV5-6 and J usage is TRBJ2-2; D is possibly TRBD1 (6 bases). V lost 2 bases and J lost 6, with 17 bases in between. This CDR3 is 16 amino acids long. Germline V CDR1 and CDR2: SGHDT, YYEEEE. The CDR3 nucleotides read TGTGCCAGCAGCTTAAACCTACAGGGTTTCTCCGGGGAGCTGTTTTTT. It specifies CASSLNLQGFSGELFF.

Only a few counts were recorded for this clonotype. The CDR3 reads CASSQDPLDQPQHF. The CDR3 nucleotides are TGTGCCAGCAGCCAAGACCCGTTGGATCAGCCCCAGCATTTT. The chain combines TRBV3-1 with TRBJ1-5; D not certain. CDR1 and CDR2 (germline): LGHDT, YNNKEL (reference sequence). The CDR3 length is 14 residues. V was trimmed by 0 bases and J by 5 bases, leaving 8 bases between them.

This chain uses TRBV29-1 with TRBJ1-2; maybe TRBD1 (5 bases). The germline V and J ends were trimmed by 7 bases and 2 bases, with 17 bases remaining between them. Germline-derived CDR1 and CDR2 are SQVTM and ANQGSEA. There are 14 residues in the CDR3. In nucleotides, the CDR3 is TGCAGCGCCCAGCTACAGGATAAAAACTATGGCTACACCTTC. Translated, it gives CSAQLQDKNYGYTF.

J is TRBJ1-6 and V is TRBV6-1; a weak D match, TRBD1 (5 bases). CDR3 size: 15 residues. The germline V gene encodes CDR1 MNHNS and CDR2 SASEGT. Trimming took 2 bases from V and 6 from J, leaving 11 bases between them. The CDR3 DNA sequence: TGTGCCAGCAGTGAATCAGGGATCAGTAATTCACCCCTCCACTTT. Protein product: CASSESGISNSPLHF.